Listed below are T cell receptor beta chains from one sample, sequenced in a study of human T cells and chemical hapten exposure. In TCRdb, the RACE reads were re-called with MiXCR into one record per CDR3 protein. This table has about 84,000 distinct CDR3 sequences, 10% appearing once. Sequenced here: whole blood, sampled in connection with sensitization to the hapten diphenylcyclopropenone (DPC). Receptors originate from a woman aged 45-60 years with alopecia areata. Some clones in this sample may be carry-over from other donors' samples. CDR3s include the opening cysteine and the closing phenylalanine or tryptophan. D genes are given only for firm matches. The listing skips clone size in some rows; elsewhere it reads once, few, many or a size class.

v_call	d_call	clone_size	j_call	cdr3_aa	cdr3_nt
TRBV20-1	TRBD2	few	TRBJ2-3	CSASGAGDTDTQYF	TGCAGTGCTAGCGGAGCGGGGGACACAGATACGCAGTATTTT
TRBV7-9	NA	many	TRBJ2-1	CASSLEWLAGGALSGRYSYNEQFF	TGTGCCAGCAGCTTAGAGTGGTTGGCAGGGGGCGCCCTCAGCGGGAGGTATTCCTACAATGAGCAGTTCTTC
TRBV18	TRBD1	NA	TRBJ1-6	CASSPGTGDSPLHF	TGTGCCAGCTCACCTGGGACAGGGGACTCACCCCTCCACTTT
TRBV10-3	TRBD1	few	TRBJ1-5	CAISRQGDQPQHF	TGTGCCATCAGTAGACAGGGCGATCAGCCCCAGCATTTT
TRBV7-2	NA	NA	TRBJ1-5	CASSLSGNSNQTQHF	TGTGCCAGCAGCTTATCAGGGAATAGCAATCAGACCCAGCATTTT
TRBV3-1	TRBD1	NA	TRBJ2-7	CASSQTTGGYEQYF	TGTGCCAGCAGCCAAACGACAGGGGGTTACGAGCAGTACTTC
TRBV7-6	TRBD1	few	TRBJ2-3	CASSLDYRGFSTDTQYF	TGTGCCAGCAGCTTAGATTACAGGGGATTTAGCACAGATACGCAGTATTTT
TRBV6-1	NA	few	TRBJ1-2	CAIKENYGYTF	TGTGCCATCAAGGAGAACTATGGCTACACCTTC
TRBV5-1	NA	NA	TRBJ2-3	CASSLDGGTSTDTQYF	TGCGCCAGCAGCTTGGACGGCGGGACGAGCACAGATACGCAGTATTTT
TRBV7-9	TRBD1	many	TRBJ2-2	CASSFPGTGNTGELFF	TGTGCCAGCAGCTTCCCCGGGACAGGGAACACCGGGGAGCTGTTTTTT
TRBV2	NA	many	TRBJ2-7	CASRPRGMFEQYF	TGTGCCAGCCGACCCAGGGGAATGTTTGAGCAGTACTTC
TRBV3-1	TRBD1	few	TRBJ1-6	CASSQRTGTSYNSPLHF	TGTGCCAGCAGCCAACGGACAGGCACATCCTATAATTCACCCCTCCACTTT
TRBV6-5	NA	NA	TRBJ1-4	CASRRTGTTNEKLFF	TGTGCCAGCAGACGGACGGGAACAACTAATGAAAAACTGTTTTTT
TRBV7-2	NA	few	TRBJ2-5	CASSLRTTGGQETQYF	TGTGCCAGCAGCTTACGTACGACAGGAGGTCAAGAGACCCAGTACTTC
TRBV12-3/TRBV12-4	NA	many	TRBJ2-3	CASSLASGTSTDTQYF	TGTGCCAGCAGTTTAGCATCGGGCACTAGCACAGATACGCAGTATTTT
TRBV3-1	NA	NA	TRBJ1-1	CASSQDSRMQWGNTEAFF	TGTGCCAGCAGCCAAGATAGTCGTATGCAGTGGGGTAACACTGAAGCTTTCTTT
TRBV7-2	NA	many	TRBJ1-5	CASSLEGAGNQPQHF	TGTGCCAGCAGCTTAGAAGGAGCCGGCAATCAGCCCCAGCATTTT
TRBV7-7	NA	few	TRBJ2-1	CASGTLDNEQFF	TGTGCCAGCGGGACCCTTGACAATGAGCAGTTCTTC
TRBV6-2/TRBV6-3	TRBD2	NA	TRBJ2-5	CASSTVGAGVQETQYF	TGTGCCAGCAGCACCGTAGGAGCGGGAGTCCAAGAGACCCAGTACTTC
TRBV7-8	TRBD1	few	TRBJ1-6	CASSYTGGAYRNSPLHF	TGTGCCAGCAGCTATACAGGGGGCGCTTATCGTAATTCACCCCTCCACTTT
TRBV7-8	TRBD2	few	TRBJ2-1	CASSFASGPTYNEQFF	TGTGCCAGCAGCTTTGCTAGCGGTCCCACCTACAATGAGCAGTTCTTC
TRBV7-2	NA	many	TRBJ1-5	CASSVRGRSEPQHF	TGTGCCAGCAGCGTTCGGGGCAGGTCTGAGCCCCAGCATTTT
TRBV7-9	TRBD2	many	TRBJ2-3	CASSLASGSADTQYF	TGTGCCAGCAGCTTGGCTAGCGGGAGCGCGGATACGCAGTATTTT
TRBV6-5	NA	many	TRBJ2-6	CASSRGKSSGANVLTF	TGTGCCAGCAGTCGGGGCAAGAGCTCTGGGGCCAACGTCCTGACTTTC
TRBV20-1	TRBD2	many	TRBJ2-1	CSASSRLAGNEQFF	TGCAGTGCTAGTAGCCGACTAGCGGGAAATGAGCAGTTCTTC
TRBV28	NA	NA	TRBJ2-7	CASSLKRAGRSYEQYF	TGTGCCAGCAGTTTAAAGCGGGCAGGGCGGTCCTACGAGCAGTACTTC
TRBV6-2/TRBV6-3	NA	NA	TRBJ2-5	CASSQGEFETQYF	TGTGCCAGCAGTCAAGGAGAGTTTGAGACCCAGTACTTC
TRBV2	NA	many	TRBJ1-1	CASTPETPQAFF	TGTGCCAGCACCCCGGAAACCCCGCAGGCTTTCTTT
TRBV4-3	NA	NA	TRBJ1-2	CASSQANRVYGYTF	TGCGCCAGCAGCCAAGCTAATCGTGTCTATGGCTACACCTTC
TRBV6-2/TRBV6-3	TRBD2	many	TRBJ2-7	CASSRLAGTGAEQYF	TGTGCCAGCAGTCGTCTAGCGGGAACAGGGGCCGAGCAGTACTTC
TRBV6-5	TRBD2	few	TRBJ2-1	CASGLAGALVDEQFF	TGTGCCAGCGGACTAGCGGGAGCTTTAGTCGATGAGCAGTTCTTC
TRBV7-9	NA	many	TRBJ2-1	CASSLVSSLYF	TGTGCCAGCAGCTTAGTGTCTAGTCTCTACTTC
TRBV5-4	TRBD1	many	TRBJ2-7	CASSRNRGDEQYF	TGTGCCAGCAGCCGGAACAGGGGCGACGAGCAGTACTTC
TRBV27	NA	many	TRBJ1-1	CASSKGLMNTEAFF	TGTGCCAGCAGTAAGGGACTCATGAACACTGAAGCTTTCTTT
TRBV29-1	NA	few	TRBJ2-6	CSFVSTGANVLTF	TGCAGCTTTGTCAGTACTGGGGCCAACGTCCTGACTTTC
TRBV6-5	NA	many	TRBJ2-2	CAIEDDANTGELFF	TGTGCCATCGAGGACGACGCGAACACCGGGGAGCTGTTTTTT
TRBV2	NA	many	TRBJ2-2	CASSEDTNTGELFF	TGTGCCAGCAGTGAGGACACGAACACCGGGGAGCTGTTTTTT
TRBV18	NA	few	TRBJ1-3	CASSPLDSESGNTIYF	TGTGCCAGCTCACCACTGGACAGTGAAAGTGGAAACACCATATATTTT
TRBV9	TRBD2	NA	TRBJ2-7	CASSVLAEGYEQYF	TGTGCCAGCAGCGTACTAGCGGAAGGCTACGAGCAGTACTTC
TRBV18	NA	many	TRBJ2-7	CASSPPDSGPYEQYF	TGTGCCAGCTCACCACCGGATAGCGGCCCCTACGAGCAGTACTTC
TRBV20-1	TRBD1	NA	TRBJ2-7	CSANRDRGSYEQYF	TGCAGTGCTAACCGGGACAGGGGATCCTACGAGCAGTACTTC
TRBV11-2	NA	NA	TRBJ1-1	CASSFQKGAAEAFF	TGTGCCAGCAGCTTTCAGAAGGGAGCGGCTGAAGCTTTCTTT
TRBV12-3/TRBV12-4	NA	few	TRBJ2-5	CASSFRLETQYF	TGTGCCAGCAGTTTTCGTTTAGAGACCCAGTACTTC
TRBV28	NA	NA	TRBJ2-5	CASGHSGAGEETQYF	TGTGCCAGCGGCCACTCCGGGGCAGGGGAGGAGACCCAGTACTTC
TRBV7-9	TRBD1	many	TRBJ1-1	CASSSDRGELGTEAFF	TGTGCCAGCAGCTCGGACAGGGGGGAGTTGGGAACTGAAGCTTTCTTT
TRBV20-1	NA	many	TRBJ2-7	CSAPLTVGVYEQYF	TGCAGTGCCCCGCTTACAGTTGGCGTTTACGAGCAGTACTTC
TRBV28	TRBD1	many	TRBJ2-4	CASSPGQGFDIQYF	TGTGCCAGCAGTCCGGGACAGGGTTTTGACATTCAGTACTTC
TRBV11-2	TRBD1	many	TRBJ2-3	CASTRDSTLGGTQYF	TGTGCCAGCACCCGGGACAGCACCCTTGGCGGTACGCAGTATTTT
TRBV3-1	NA	NA	TRBJ2-1	CASSLDWNEQFF	TGTGCCAGCAGCCTCGACTGGAATGAGCAGTTCTTC